This T cell receptor beta chain appears in the sequencing data of a study of T-cell reconstitution after alpha-beta-depleted transplantation in children. Unique molecular identifiers were used in preparing the TCRbeta library. TCRdb reprocessed the PCR reads with MiXCR, giving one entry per CDR3 protein. The sample holds fewer than 700,000 distinct CDR3 sequences, 20% to 25% seen once. Regarding the study as a whole: T cells produced anew were the main source of T-cell counts and diversity one year after transplant. Two months or so post-transplant, alpha-beta T cells reportedly derived from several hundred expanded graft clones. After transplant, high TCRbeta diversity at day 60 in some patients arose from surviving recipient T cells and thymic progenitors.

About this clonotype itself: The antigen remains unidentified.

The sequences come from PBMCs, mostly from graft donor cells, collected 360 days after TCRalphabeta/CD19-depleted stem cell transplant. The source of this sequence is a boy in the first two years of life who had a stem cell transplant for acute myeloid leukemia, so the T cells may come from the graft donor.

CDR3 in amino acids: CASSLDPIRGHTNYGYTF. CDR3 bases: TGTGCCAGCAGCTTAGATCCCATCAGGGGACACACTAACTATGGCTACACCTTC. The genes are TRBV11-2 and TRBJ1-2, with D possibly TRBD1 on 6 matching bases. V lost 0 bases, J lost 0 bases, and 17 bases lay in between. Germline lookup yields CDR1 SGHAT and CDR2 FQNNGV. CDR3 length: 18 amino acids.